The rows below give T cell receptor beta chains drawn from one sample of a study of technical replicates of blood from a handful of donors. Measured with immunoSEQ multiplex PCR; TCRdb has only the in-frame clones, and not every one. Found here are 84,000 or so clones, around 94% of them singletons; the top ten hold 0.25% to 0.3%. The sample was T cells isolated from PBMCs. These receptors all come from a human donor in good health. The CDR3 runs from the conserved cysteine through the conserved F or W. A D gene is named only where the DNA matches it firmly. Expanded clones are given a class, and other clones once, few, many or no size at all.

j_gene: TRBJ2-7; d_gene: -; v_gene: TRBV5-1; abundance: once; CDR3aa: CASSLASRVEQYF; CDR3nt: TGCGCCAGCAGCTTGGCCAGCAGGGTCGAGCAGTACTTC
j_gene: TRBJ1-1; d_gene: -; v_gene: TRBV27; abundance: -; CDR3aa: CASSWRGTQMNTEAFF; CDR3nt: TGTGCCAGCAGTTGGCGCGGAACACAAATGAACACTGAAGCTTTCTTT
j_gene: TRBJ1-2; d_gene: TRBD1; v_gene: TRBV28; abundance: -; CDR3aa: CAIETGQASYGYTF; CDR3nt: TGTGCCATCGAAACGGGACAGGCCAGCTATGGCTACACCTTC
j_gene: TRBJ1-2; d_gene: -; v_gene: TRBV5-6; abundance: -; CDR3aa: CASSLTGIFSGYTF; CDR3nt: TGTGCCAGCAGCCTCACAGGAATTTTCAGTGGCTACACCTTC
j_gene: TRBJ1-5; d_gene: -; v_gene: TRBV28; abundance: -; CDR3aa: CASSLGQISNQPQHF; CDR3nt: TGTGCCAGCAGTTTGGGGCAAATTAGCAATCAGCCCCAGCATTTT
j_gene: TRBJ2-2; d_gene: -; v_gene: TRBV11-2; abundance: -; CDR3aa: CASSLDLATGELFF; CDR3nt: TGTGCCAGCAGCCTCGACTTGGCCACCGGGGAGCTGTTTTTT
j_gene: TRBJ2-1; d_gene: TRBD2; v_gene: TRBV2; abundance: -; CDR3aa: CASSDSASGNYHNEQFF; CDR3nt: TGTGCCAGCAGTGATTCGGCTAGCGGGAATTACCACAATGAGCAGTTCTTC
j_gene: TRBJ1-2; d_gene: TRBD1; v_gene: TRBV27; abundance: -; CDR3aa: CASSLTGGAHGYTF; CDR3nt: TGTGCCAGCAGTTTGACAGGGGGCGCCCATGGCTACACCTTC
j_gene: TRBJ2-7; d_gene: TRBD2; v_gene: TRBV6-5; abundance: -; CDR3aa: CASREAGVIHEQYF; CDR3nt: TGTGCCAGCAGAGAAGCGGGAGTAATCCACGAGCAGTACTTC
j_gene: TRBJ1-1; d_gene: -; v_gene: TRBV5-1; abundance: -; CDR3aa: CASSRASRTADTEAFF; CDR3nt: TGCGCCAGCAGCCGAGCGTCCCGGACAGCGGACACTGAAGCTTTCTTT